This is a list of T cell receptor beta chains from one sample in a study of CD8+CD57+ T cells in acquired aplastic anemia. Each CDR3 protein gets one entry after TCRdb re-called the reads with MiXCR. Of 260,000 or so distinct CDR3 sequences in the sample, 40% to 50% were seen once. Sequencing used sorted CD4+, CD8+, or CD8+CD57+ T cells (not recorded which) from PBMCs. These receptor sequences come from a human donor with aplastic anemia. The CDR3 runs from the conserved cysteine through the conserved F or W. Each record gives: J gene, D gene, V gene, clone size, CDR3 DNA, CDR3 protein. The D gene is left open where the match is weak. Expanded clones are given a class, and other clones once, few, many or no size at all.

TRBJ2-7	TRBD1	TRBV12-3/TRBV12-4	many	TGTGCCAGCAGTCCCGCTGGGACAGGGGTCGAGCAGTACTTC	CASSPAGTGVEQYF
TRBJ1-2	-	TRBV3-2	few	TGTGCCAGCAGCCAAGAGTGGAGGGGTGGCTACACCTTC	CASSQEWRGGYTF
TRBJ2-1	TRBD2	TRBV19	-	TGTGCCAGTAAGACTAGCGGGGGGCCGCATGAGCAGTTCTTC	CASKTSGGPHEQFF
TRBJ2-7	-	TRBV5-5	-	TGTGCCAGCAGCCCCCCTGCAACCTACGAGCAGTACTTC	CASSPPATYEQYF
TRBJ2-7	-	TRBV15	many	TGTGCCACCAGCAGAGGCACGACCTACGAGCAGTACTTC	CATSRGTTYEQYF
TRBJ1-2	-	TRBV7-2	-	TGTGCCAGCAGCTCCGGACAGTGGGGAAATGGCTACACCTTC	CASSSGQWGNGYTF
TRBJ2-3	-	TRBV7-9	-	TGTGCCAGCACCTTAAGGTTGACAGATACGCAGTATTTT	CASTLRLTDTQYF
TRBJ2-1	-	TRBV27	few	TGTGCCAGCAGTTCACTACTAACGTCCAATGAGCAGTTCTTC	CASSSLLTSNEQFF
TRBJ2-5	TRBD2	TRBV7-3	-	TGTGCCAGCAGCCCCAGACTAGCGGGGGTCAAAGAGACCCAGTACTTC	CASSPRLAGVKETQYF
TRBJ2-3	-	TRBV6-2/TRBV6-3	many	TGTGCCAGCAGTTATGGGCGGGGGCCCGAGTCGACAGATACGCAGTATTTT	CASSYGRGPESTDTQYF
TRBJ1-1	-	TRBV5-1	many	TGCGCCAGCCATTGGGGCACTGAAGCTTTCTTT	CASHWGTEAFF
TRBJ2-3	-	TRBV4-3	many	TGCGCCAGCAGCCAAGATCTAACGGACACAGATACGCAGTATTTT	CASSQDLTDTDTQYF
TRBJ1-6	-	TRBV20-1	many	TGCAGTGCTATCCCGCCCCCCCTCCACTTT	CSAIPPPLHF
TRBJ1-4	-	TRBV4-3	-	TGCGCCAGCAGCCAGGGCATGAGGGGGGATGAAAAACTGTTTTTT	CASSQGMRGDEKLFF
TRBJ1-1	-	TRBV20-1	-	TGCAGTGCTAGTACCACCGGGACCTGGGACCTGGTGAACACTGAAGCTTTCTTT	CSASTTGTWDLVNTEAFF
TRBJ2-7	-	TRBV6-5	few	TGTGCCAGCAGTTACTCTCCCGCTTCCTACGAGCAGTACTTC	CASSYSPASYEQYF
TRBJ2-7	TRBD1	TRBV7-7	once	TGTGCCAGCAGCCAAGCCCTGACAGGGTACCTCTACGAGCAGTACTTC	CASSQALTGYLYEQYF
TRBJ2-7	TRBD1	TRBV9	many	TGTGCCAGCAGCGGCTCGGGACAGGGCTACGAGCAGTACTTC	CASSGSGQGYEQYF
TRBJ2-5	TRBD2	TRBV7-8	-	TGTGCCAGCAGCTTCAGCATAGCGGGGGGGAAAGAGACCCAGTACTTC	CASSFSIAGGKETQYF
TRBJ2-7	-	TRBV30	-	TGTGCCTGGAGTGTAAGTCGGGGACCGTACTTC	CAWSVSRGPYF
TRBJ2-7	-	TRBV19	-	TGTGCCAGTAGGGCAGGCGGGGCGTTCTACGAGCAGTACTTC	CASRAGGAFYEQYF
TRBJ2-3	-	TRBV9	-	TGTGCCAGCAGCGTAGAGCCCTCGGGACGGTACACAGATACGCAGTATTTT	CASSVEPSGRYTDTQYF
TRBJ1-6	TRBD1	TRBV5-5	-	TGTGCCAGCAGACGGACAGGGGTTAATTCACCCCTCCACTTT	CASRRTGVNSPLHF
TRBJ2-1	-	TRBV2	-	TGTGCCAGCAGTGGGGTGAGGGGGGCTGCCCGCCATGAGCAGTTCTTC	CASSGVRGAARHEQFF
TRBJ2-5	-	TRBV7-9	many	TGTGCCAGCAGCTCAGGTTGGCGTGAGACCCAGTACTTC	CASSSGWRETQYF
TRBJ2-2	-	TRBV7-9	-	TGTGCCAGCAGCTTATCGGGGCCTAGCTCTTTTCCCAGGGAGATGTTTTTT	CASSLSGPSSFPREMFF
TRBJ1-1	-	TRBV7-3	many	TGTGCCAGCAGCTTAACGCGGGGGACTGAAGCTTTCTTT	CASSLTRGTEAFF
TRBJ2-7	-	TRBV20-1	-	TGCAGTGCTAGATCCACAGGGTGGGGTGAGCAGTACTTC	CSARSTGWGEQYF
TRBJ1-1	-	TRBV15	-	TGTGCCACCGGCAGAGATAAGGAGGGCTACACTGAAGTTTTCTTT	CATGRDKEGYTEVFF
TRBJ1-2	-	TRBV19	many	TGTGCCAGTTGGACCGGGACCAACGATGGCTACACCTTC	CASWTGTNDGYTF
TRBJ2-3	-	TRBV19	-	TGTGCCAGTAGCGGCAGTTTTCGGGCAACAGATACGCAGTATTTT	CASSGSFRATDTQYF
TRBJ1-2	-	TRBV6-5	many	TGTGCCAGCAGCTATCCCCGCCTCTCTAGTGGCTACACCTTC	CASSYPRLSSGYTF
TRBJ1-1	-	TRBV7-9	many	TGTGCCAGCAGCTTAAATAACGAGGTAGCTTTCTTT	CASSLNNEVAFF
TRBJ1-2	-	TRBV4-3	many	TGCGCCAGCAGCCAAGACCGAACTAACTATGGCTACACCTTC	CASSQDRTNYGYTF
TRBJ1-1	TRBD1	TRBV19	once	TGTGCCAGTAGTACATCGACAGGGCGAGATGAAGCTTTCTTT	CASSTSTGRDEAFF
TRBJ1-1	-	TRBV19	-	TGTGCCAGTCGTATATGGGGGACTGAAGCTTTCTTT	CASRIWGTEAFF
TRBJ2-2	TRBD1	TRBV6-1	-	TGTGCCAGCACCGGGTGGCGACAGGGAATCGGGGAGCTGTTTTTT	CASTGWRQGIGELFF
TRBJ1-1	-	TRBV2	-	TGTGCCAGCACTCCCCGGGGAGGCCCCACTGAAGCTTTCTTT	CASTPRGGPTEAFF
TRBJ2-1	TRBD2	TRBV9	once	TGTGCCAGCAGCGTCGGGACTAGTCCCTACAATGAGCAGTTCTTC	CASSVGTSPYNEQFF
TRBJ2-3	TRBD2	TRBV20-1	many	TGCAGTGCCCTCCCTTATGTGACTAGCGGGAGGGATGCCTTGTATTTT	CSALPYVTSGRDALYF
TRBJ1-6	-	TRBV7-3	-	TGTGCCAGCAGCCAGAGTCCGGATTCACCCCTCCACTTT	CASSQSPDSPLHF
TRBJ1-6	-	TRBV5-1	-	TGCGCCAGCAGCGTGACAGAAACCAATACACCCCTCCACTTT	CASSVTETNTPLHF
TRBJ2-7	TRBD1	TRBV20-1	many	TGCAGTGCTAGGGACAGGGGCAGCTCCTACGAGCAGTACTTC	CSARDRGSSYEQYF